This is a list of T cell receptor beta chains from one sample in a study of beta chain features in type 1 diabetes. Produced via immunoSEQ multiplex PCR; TCRdb's table is partial and in-frame only. The sample includes 310,000 or so clones, approximately 9.9% of them seen just once. The specimen was central memory CD4+ T cells from blood. The origin of the receptors is a man younger than 45 with type 1 diabetes. Both conserved end residues are part of each CDR3. A D gene is named only where the DNA matches it firmly. Clone size, where shown, is once, few, many, or a class for clones that have expanded.

cdr3_nt,cdr3_aa,v_call,j_call,d_call,clone_size
TGTGCCAGCAGGCCAAACCCCCGGGAAAAACTGTTTTTT,CASRPNPREKLFF,TRBV2,TRBJ1-4,.,.
TGTGCCAGCAGCACGGGGGCGAATCAGCCCCAGCATTTT,CASSTGANQPQHF,TRBV7-9,TRBJ1-5,.,.
TGCGCCAGCAGGGAGGTCAGCCTGGGGGACACTGAAGCTTTCTTT,CASREVSLGDTEAFF,TRBV5-1,TRBJ1-1,.,few
TGCGCCAGCAGCCAAGATGAGACAGGGTATGCCTCCGGGCAGTACTTC,CASSQDETGYASGQYF,TRBV4-1,TRBJ2-5,TRBD1,.
TGTGCCAGCAGTTCTAGCGGAGCAACGCAGTATTTT,CASSSSGATQYF,TRBV27,TRBJ2-3,TRBD2,few
TGTGCCAGCAGGGACAGGGACAAGGGCCAAGAGACCCAGTACTTC,CASRDRDKGQETQYF,TRBV2,TRBJ2-5,TRBD1,few
TGTGCCATCAGTGAGCTCGTCACAGGCTTTTCTGGAAACACCATATATTTT,CAISELVTGFSGNTIYF,TRBV10-3,TRBJ1-3,.,few
TGCGCCAGCAGCCAAGGCCCTAGCGGGGGGCGGGGGACCCAGTACTTC,CASSQGPSGGRGTQYF,TRBV4-3,TRBJ2-5,TRBD2,few
TGCGCCAGCAGCCAAGAGAGGGGGAGAGGAGATACGCAGTATTTT,CASSQERGRGDTQYF,TRBV4-3,TRBJ2-3,.,.
TGCGCCAGCAGCCAAGATACGATGACCGGCTACACCTTC,CASSQDTMTGYTF,TRBV4-3,TRBJ1-2,.,few
TGTGCCAGTAGTGCCCCAGGGAGTCTGGGCGAGCAGTACTTC,CASSAPGSLGEQYF,TRBV19,TRBJ2-7,.,.
TGTGCCAGCAGGTCCCAGGGTACGGAGACCCAGTACTTC,CASRSQGTETQYF,TRBV2,TRBJ2-5,.,few
TGCGCCAGCAGCCAAGGGGGGTTTAACTATGGCTACACCTTC,CASSQGGFNYGYTF,TRBV4-3,TRBJ1-2,.,.
TGTGCCAGTAGTTTGGACCATCTTAGCTCCTACGAGCAGTACTTC,CASSLDHLSSYEQYF,TRBV19,TRBJ2-7,.,few
TGTGCCAGCAGCTTTCCGGGGACCGCGAATGAAAAACTGTTTTTT,CASSFPGTANEKLFF,TRBV7-8,TRBJ1-4,.,few
TGCAGCGTTTCACAGGGGTCCTACGAGCAGTACTTC,CSVSQGSYEQYF,TRBV29-1,TRBJ2-7,TRBD1,few
TGTGCCAGCTCACCGTCCGGCCCCGTAGATACGCAGTATTTT,CASSPSGPVDTQYF,TRBV18,TRBJ2-3,.,.
TGTGCCAGCTCACCAACGAGCTCCTACGAGCAGTACTTC,CASSPTSSYEQYF,TRBV18,TRBJ2-7,.,few
TGTGCCAGTAGTTTAAGCCTCGGGACAGCGAACACTGAAGCTTTCTTT,CASSLSLGTANTEAFF,TRBV19,TRBJ1-1,TRBD1,.
TGTGCCAGCAGCGAAGGGGGGCACTACGAGCAGTACTTC,CASSEGGHYEQYF,TRBV28,TRBJ2-7,.,.
TGTGCCAGCTCACCAGCCAGCCTGGGTAATAATGAAAAACTGTTTTTT,CASSPASLGNNEKLFF,TRBV18,TRBJ1-4,.,few
TGTGCCACCAGCAGAGATCGTGTGAATGAAAAACTGTTTTTT,CATSRDRVNEKLFF,TRBV15,TRBJ1-4,.,few